Listed here are 2 T cell receptor beta chains from one sample, sequenced in a study of control samples from healthy donors and cancer patients. Assay: immunoSEQ multiplex PCR; the TCRdb copy retains only in-frame clones and omits some. The sample includes about 140,000 clones, under 95% seen only once; the top ten take about 7.1%. Input material: blood. The receptors shown here come from a man younger than 35 in good health.

The chain employs TRBV5-4 and TRBJ1-1; no definite D call. With 4 bases removed from V and 0 bases from J, the gap between germline ends came to 13 bases. Looked up from germline, CDR1 is SGHNT and CDR2 is YYREEE (reference sequence). The CDR3 covers 15 residues. The DNA of the CDR3 is TGTGCCAGCAGCCTTGGCGGGGAGGTGAACACTGAAGCTTTCTTT. Translated: CASSLGGEVNTEAFF.

V usage is TRBV10-2 and J usage is TRBJ2-3, with D possibly being TRBD1 (5 bases). V dropped 3 bases and J dropped 13 bases, with 11 bases sitting between them. Germline-derived CDR1 and CDR2 are WSHSY and SAAADI. This CDR3 is 11 amino acids long. CDR3 DNA sequence: TGCGCCAGCAGTGAAATGCAGGGAAAGTATTTT. It encodes CASSEMQGKYF.